This TCR beta chain stems from a study of shared clonotypes between healthy human individuals. Whole-study context: Each donor contributed plates that comprised three CD4 naive, three CD4 memory, two CD8 naive and one CD8 memory.

This clone was recorded only once. What it binds is not known. Findings and caveats of the study: Among non-shared clonotypes, generation probabilities were lower than among those shared by all four donors.

The CDR3 is 16 residues long. V lost 5 bases, J lost 0 bases, and 14 bases lay in between. In germline, CDR1 is SGHKS, CDR2 YYEKEE (reference sequence). Only CD45RO-negative cells positively selected for CCR7 counted as naive CD8 cells, so terminally differentiated effector memory CD45RA+ cells were excluded. Adult donors, all healthy and HIV-negative, had no recent acute infections or vaccinations. Nashville, Tennessee was home to all donors, each a Caucasian adult. This table comes from immunoSEQ multiplex PCR, and its TCRdb copy is limited to in-frame clones, with some not included. The sample has about 2 million clones, about 95% seen once.

The sequence was obtained from a man aged 18 to 30 in good health. The sample consisted of naive CD8+ T cells sorted from blood. This chain connects TRBV5-5 to TRBJ2-2; D unresolved. This chain's CDR3 is CASSFIISANTGELFF. Written as DNA, the CDR3 is TGTGCCAGCAGTTTTATTATTTCGGCGAACACCGGGGAGCTGTTTTTT.